The 9 T cell receptor beta chains listed next were all sequenced from one sample in a study of cytomegalovirus exposure and HLA in healthy donors. In the PCR, 60 Vbeta and 13 Jbeta primers were used. Sequencing was performed with immunoSEQ multiplex PCR; in TCRdb, only in-frame clones are kept and a portion is missing. The data hold tens of thousands of clones, with more than 70% observed a single time. Sequenced input: PBMCs. These receptors were taken from a woman aged 25 to 45 in good health and CMV-seropositive.

V gene TRBV15 combines with J gene TRBJ2-7, with 9 nucleotides matching TRBD2. Per the germline V gene, CDR1 is LNHNV and CDR2 is YYDKDF (reference sequence). The V and J ends lost 2 bases and 7 bases, in that order; junction bases with no gene match: 12. This CDR3 is 16 amino acids long. CDR3 coding DNA: TGTGCCACCAGCAGATTAACTAGCGGGTCGACAGGGGAGCAGTACTTC. Protein product: CATSRLTSGSTGEQYF. Full variable domain (missing parts from reference TRBV15 and TRBJ2-7): DAMVIQNPRYQVTQFGKPVTLSCSQTLNHNVMYWYQQKSSQAPKLLFHYYDKDFNNEADTPDNFQSRRPNTSFCFLDIRSPGLGDTAMYLCATSRLTSGSTGEQYFGPGTRLTVT.

The chain employs TRBV6-5 and TRBJ2-7; 11 nucleotides agree with TRBD2. Trimming took 7 bases from V and 7 from J; bases not matched to a gene: 6. Germline loops: CDR1 MNHEY, CDR2 SVGAGI. The CDR3 covers 13 residues. The CDR3 here is CASTRLAGREQYF. CDR3 DNA sequence: TGTGCCAGCACACGACTAGCGGGGAGGGAGCAGTACTTC.

This CDR3 is CSVEKQGPSDGYGYTF. The CDR3 DNA follows: TGCAGCGTTGAGAAACAGGGCCCTTCCGACGGCTATGGCTACACCTTC. The chain recombines TRBV29-1 with TRBJ1-2; the D gene is possibly TRBD1 (6 bases). Germline values: CDR1 SQVTM, CDR2 ANQGSEA. Between the trimmed V and J ends, which lost 3 bases and 4 bases, there was a span of 21 bases. This CDR3 has 16 amino acids.

The V gene is TRBV19, the J gene TRBJ1-5; D not certain. Trimming removed 5 bases at V and 0 bases at J, with 8 bases between. CDR1 LNHDA and CDR2 SQIVND come from the germline V gene (reference sequence). The CDR3 covers 14 residues. The CDR3 coding sequence is TGTGCCAGTAGTTCGGAGGGTAGCAATCAGCCCCAGCATTTT. Residues: CASSSEGSNQPQHF.

The chain carries TRBV30 and TRBJ2-7; possible D gene TRBD1, 5 bases. The V gene lost 3 bases and the J gene lost 3 bases, with 18 bases spanning the gap. CDR1 GTSNPN and CDR2 SVGIG come from the germline V gene (reference sequence). The CDR3 is 15 residues long. CDR3 region: CAWRDKQVQNYEQYF. The CDR3 bases are TGTGCCTGGAGGGACAAACAGGTCCAGAACTACGAGCAGTACTTC. Full variable domain (remainder filled in from reference TRBV30 and TRBJ2-7): SQTIHQWPATLVQPVGSPLSLECTVEGTSNPNLYWYRQAAGRGLQLLFYSVGIGQISSEVPQNLSASRPQDRQFILSSKKLLLSDSGFYLCAWRDKQVQNYEQYFGPGTRLTVT.

The chain uses TRBV28 and TRBJ2-3; D is undetermined. Trimming removed 2 bases at V and 4 bases at J, with 7 bases between. Germline V gene lookup returns CDR1 MDHEN and CDR2 SYDVKM. The CDR3 spans 13 residues. The CDR3, as DNA: TGTGCCAGCAGTTTAGTAGTCGCAGATACGCAGTATTTT. As protein: CASSLVVADTQYF.

This chain uses TRBV5-1 with TRBJ1-2, with a weak D call TRBD1 (6 bases). V lost 0 bases to trimming and J lost 5 bases, with 14 bases between them. Germline V CDR1 and CDR2: SGHRS, YFSETQ. This CDR3 region has 15 residues. The chain's CDR3 is CASSLGDRLGYGYTF. CDR3 nucleotides: TGCGCCAGCAGCTTGGGAGACAGGCTGGGGTATGGCTACACCTTC. Based on the CDR3 plus reference TRBV5-1 and TRBJ1-2, the full variable domain is KAGVTQTPRYLIKTRGQQVTLSCSPISGHRSVSWYQQTPGQGLQFLFEYFSETQRNKGNFPGRFSGRQFSNSRSEMNVSTLELGDSALYLCASSLGDRLGYGYTFGSGTRLTVV.

This sequence joins TRBV2 and TRBJ2-1; TRBD1 agrees at 7 bases. The CDR3 consists of 14 residues. Trimming took 6 bases from V and 8 from J; bases not matched to a gene: 10. Germline V CDR1 and CDR2: SNHLY, FYNNEI. CDR3 amino acids: CASRRQGTRDEQFF. CDR3 in DNA: TGTGCCAGCAGGAGACAGGGTACTCGCGATGAGCAGTTCTTC.

DNA of the CDR3: TGTGCCTGGAGCGGGGGGGGGCCAGGCCTCATCGAAAAACTGTTTTTT. The encoded protein is CAWSGGGPGLIEKLFF. The chain recombines TRBV30 with TRBJ1-4; maybe TRBD1 (6 bases). CDR1 is GTSNPN and CDR2 is SVGIG in the germline V gene (reference sequence). The CDR3 totals 16 residues. The V end lost 3 bases, the J end lost 8 bases, and 22 bases lay between the germline ends.